This TCR beta chain was obtained from a study of T cells after yellow fever vaccination. TCRdb fed the 5' RACE reads into MiXCR, producing one record per CDR3 protein. The table includes approximately 300,000 distinct CDR3 sequences, around 10% detected once. With 7 bases removed from V and 8 bases from J, the gap between germline ends came to 17 bases. The germline gives CDR1 MDHEN, CDR2 SYDVKM. The CDR3 has 13 amino acids. This clonotype originated in a man aged 18 to 30 who received the YFV17D yellow fever vaccine. J is TRBJ1-2 and V is TRBV28; no clear D. Material: CD4+ T cells sorted from PBMCs, obtained 45 days after the yellow fever booster vaccination. CDR3 coding DNA: TGTGCCAGCACCCCCGGGCGCCATGAAGGCTACACCTTC. It specifies CASTPGRHEGYTF.